This is a list of T cell receptor beta chains from one sample in a study of beta chain features in type 1 diabetes. TCRdb keeps only in-frame clones here, not all; method: immunoSEQ multiplex PCR. Among some 370,000 clones listed, 8.5% to 10% were seen once. Sequences were obtained from central memory CD4+ T cells from blood. These receptors were collected from a man younger than 45 with type 1 diabetes. The CDR3 runs from the conserved cysteine through the conserved F or W. D genes are given only for firm matches. Not all rows give a size; the values are once, few, many and, for expanded clones, a class.

clone size,V gene,J gene,D gene,CDR3 protein,CDR3 DNA
few,TRBV9,TRBJ2-1,NA,CASSVVPRGNEQFF,TGTGCCAGCAGCGTAGTCCCTAGGGGGAATGAGCAGTTCTTC
few,TRBV11-2,TRBJ2-7,NA,CASSLDRWQSYEQYF,TGTGCCAGCAGCTTAGATCGGTGGCAGTCCTACGAGCAGTACTTC
NA,TRBV27,TRBJ2-1,TRBD2,CASSHGLAGGYNEQFF,TGTGCCAGCAGTCACGGACTAGCGGGAGGGTACAATGAGCAGTTCTTC
few,TRBV7-3,TRBJ2-3,NA,CASSTGRTDTQYF,TGTGCCAGCAGCACTGGCCGTACAGATACGCAGTATTTT
NA,TRBV2,TRBJ1-1,NA,CASSTVNTEAFF,TGTGCCAGCAGTACGGTCAACACTGAAGCTTTCTTT
NA,TRBV5-4,TRBJ2-5,TRBD1,CASSFDRVWETQYF,TGTGCCAGCAGCTTTGACAGGGTTTGGGAGACCCAGTACTTC
few,TRBV13,TRBJ2-5,NA,CASSEGDFGETQYF,TGTGCCAGCAGTGAGGGGGACTTCGGGGAGACCCAGTACTTC
NA,TRBV28,TRBJ1-3,NA,CASIPSGSGNTIYF,TGTGCCAGCATCCCCTCCGGGTCTGGAAACACCATATATTTT
few,TRBV27,TRBJ1-2,TRBD1,CASRRIGTEGLGYTF,TGTGCCAGCAGACGCATCGGGACAGAGGGTTTGGGCTACACCTTC
NA,TRBV10-3,TRBJ1-2,NA,CASSYSGSINYGYTF,TGTGCCAGCAGTTACTCGGGCAGCATAAACTATGGCTACACCTTC
many,TRBV19,TRBJ1-2,NA,CAGGTADGYTF,TGTGCCGGCGGGACTGCGGATGGCTACACCTTC
NA,TRBV19,TRBJ1-5,NA,CASSPLAGTYSNQPQHF,TGTGCCAGTAGCCCATTAGCAGGTACCTATAGCAATCAGCCCCAGCATTTT
many,TRBV15,TRBJ1-4,TRBD1,CATGTVNEKLFF,TGTGCCACCGGGACAGTTAATGAAAAACTGTTTTTT
few,TRBV29-1,TRBJ2-3,TRBD1,CSVDRGNTDTQYF,TGCAGCGTGGACAGGGGGAACACAGATACGCAGTATTTT
NA,TRBV20-1,TRBJ2-7,NA,CSARATEQYF,TGCAGTGCTAGAGCCACCGAGCAGTACTTC
few,TRBV19,TRBJ2-5,NA,CASSKGQRQETQYF,TGTGCCAGTAGTAAAGGACAGCGACAAGAGACCCAGTACTTC
NA,TRBV7-9,TRBJ2-1,TRBD2,CASSLGASGRSYNEQFF,TGTGCCAGCAGCTTAGGGGCTAGCGGGCGCTCCTACAATGAGCAGTTCTTC
NA,TRBV11-2,TRBJ2-2,TRBD2,CASSVASGRFPGELFF,TGTGCCAGCAGCGTAGCCAGCGGGAGGTTTCCCGGGGAGCTGTTTTTT
NA,TRBV28,TRBJ2-1,TRBD2,CASTTPPGLAGVEQFF,TGTGCCAGCACCACCCCGCCGGGACTAGCGGGAGTTGAGCAGTTCTTC
few,TRBV28,TRBJ2-7,TRBD1,CASGIMTGSYEQYF,TGTGCCAGCGGCATCATGACAGGGAGCTACGAGCAGTACTTC
NA,TRBV7-2,TRBJ1-5,NA,CASSLVDSGNQPQHF,TGTGCCAGCAGCTTAGTCGACAGCGGCAATCAGCCCCAGCATTTT
NA,TRBV5-5,TRBJ2-3,NA,CASSLRRGSDTDTQYF,TGTGCCAGCAGCTTGCGAAGGGGCTCTGACACAGATACGCAGTATTTT
NA,TRBV6-6,TRBJ1-5,NA,CASTYHKGNWQPQHF,TGTGCCAGCACCTACCATAAGGGTAATTGGCAGCCCCAGCATTTT
NA,TRBV4-1,TRBJ2-7,NA,CASSQGTGDSYEQYF,TGCGCCAGCAGCCAAGGAACAGGCGATTCCTACGAGCAGTACTTC
NA,TRBV15,TRBJ2-7,NA,CATSRDVYSSYEQYF,TGTGCCACCAGCAGAGATGTCTACAGCTCCTACGAGCAGTACTTC
few,TRBV21-1,TRBJ2-2,NA,CASSSRTSGSPNTGELFF,TGTGCCAGCAGCAGCCGGACTAGCGGGAGTCCGAACACCGGGGAGCTGTTTTTT
many,TRBV2,TRBJ2-6,NA,CASRPDSSGANVLTF,TGTGCCAGCAGACCCGACAGCTCTGGGGCCAACGTCCTGACTTTC
many,TRBV19,TRBJ2-4,NA,CASSIRPGPEGKNIQYF,TGTGCCAGTAGTATCCGGCCCGGACCCGAGGGCAAAAACATTCAGTACTTC
few,TRBV13,TRBJ1-4,TRBD1,CATSQGAQAEKLFF,TGTGCCACCTCCCAGGGGGCGCAGGCTGAAAAACTGTTTTTT
many,TRBV4-2,TRBJ1-2,NA,CASSQPSWGAVNYGYTF,TGTGCCAGCAGCCAACCTTCGTGGGGGGCTGTGAACTATGGCTACACCTTC
few,TRBV6-1,TRBJ2-7,NA,CASSVTESYEQYF,TGTGCCAGCAGTGTAACAGAATCCTACGAGCAGTACTTC
few,TRBV5-1,TRBJ1-1,TRBD1,CASSLATGGTEAFF,TGCGCCAGCAGCTTGGCCACAGGGGGCACTGAAGCTTTCTTT
NA,TRBV5-6,TRBJ2-1,NA,CASSLVLAPNEQFF,TGTGCCAGCAGCTTGGTGCTAGCACCCAATGAGCAGTTCTTC
few,TRBV29-1,TRBJ1-6,TRBD1,CSVDGGQGGTLHF,TGCAGCGTTGATGGAGGACAGGGGGGTACCCTCCACTTT